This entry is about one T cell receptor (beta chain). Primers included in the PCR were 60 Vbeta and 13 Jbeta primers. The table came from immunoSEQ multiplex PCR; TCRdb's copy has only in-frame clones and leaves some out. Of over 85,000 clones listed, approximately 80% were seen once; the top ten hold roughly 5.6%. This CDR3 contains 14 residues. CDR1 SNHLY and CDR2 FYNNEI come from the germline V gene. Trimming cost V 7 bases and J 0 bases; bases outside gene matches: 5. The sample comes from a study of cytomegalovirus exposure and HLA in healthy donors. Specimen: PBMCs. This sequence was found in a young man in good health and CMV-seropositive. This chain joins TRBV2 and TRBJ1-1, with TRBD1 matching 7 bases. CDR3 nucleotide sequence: TGTGCCAGCAACCCGACAGGGATGAACACTGAAGCTTTCTTT. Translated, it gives CASNPTGMNTEAFF.